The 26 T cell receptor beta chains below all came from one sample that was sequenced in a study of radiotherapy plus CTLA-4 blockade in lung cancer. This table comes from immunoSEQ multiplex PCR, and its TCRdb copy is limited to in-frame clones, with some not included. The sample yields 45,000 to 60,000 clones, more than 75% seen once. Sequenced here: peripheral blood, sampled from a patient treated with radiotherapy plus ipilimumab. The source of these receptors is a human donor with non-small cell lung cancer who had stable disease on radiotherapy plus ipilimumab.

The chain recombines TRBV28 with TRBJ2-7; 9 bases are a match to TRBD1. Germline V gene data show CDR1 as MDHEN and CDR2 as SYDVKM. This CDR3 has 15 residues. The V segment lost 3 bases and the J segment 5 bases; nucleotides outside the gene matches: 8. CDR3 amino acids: CASSLWGQGENEQYF. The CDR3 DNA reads TGTGCCAGCAGTTTGTGGGGACAGGGAGAGAACGAGCAGTACTTC. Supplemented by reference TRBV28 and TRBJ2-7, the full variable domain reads DVKVTQSSRYLVKRTGEKVFLECVQDMDHENMFWYRQDPGLGLRLIYFSYDVKMKEKGDIPEGYSVSREKKERFSLILESASTNQTSMYLCASSLWGQGENEQYFGPGTRLTVT.

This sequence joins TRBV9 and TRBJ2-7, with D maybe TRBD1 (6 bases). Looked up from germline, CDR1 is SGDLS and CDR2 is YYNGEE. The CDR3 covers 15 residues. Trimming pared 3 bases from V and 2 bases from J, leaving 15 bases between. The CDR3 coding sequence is TGTGCCAGCAGCGCTGTGGGGGCCCCAGCCTACGAGCAGTACTTC. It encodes CASSAVGAPAYEQYF.

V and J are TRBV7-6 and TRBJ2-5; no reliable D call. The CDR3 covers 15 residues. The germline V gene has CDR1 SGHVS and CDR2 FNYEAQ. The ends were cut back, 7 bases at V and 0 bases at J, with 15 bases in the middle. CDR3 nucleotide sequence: TGTGCCAGCACCAAATATGCGGAGTACCAAGAGACCCAGTACTTC. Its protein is CASTKYAEYQETQYF.

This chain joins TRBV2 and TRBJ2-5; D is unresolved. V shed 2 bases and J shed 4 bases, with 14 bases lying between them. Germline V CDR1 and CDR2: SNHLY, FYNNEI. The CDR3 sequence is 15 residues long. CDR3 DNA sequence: TGTGCCAGCAGTGAACGGGTGCGGCGAAGAGAGACCCAGTACTTC. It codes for CASSERVRRRETQYF.

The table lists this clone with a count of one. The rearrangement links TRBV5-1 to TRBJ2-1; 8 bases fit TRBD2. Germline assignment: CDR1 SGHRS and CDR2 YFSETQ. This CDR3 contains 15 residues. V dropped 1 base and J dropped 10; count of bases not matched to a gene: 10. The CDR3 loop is CASSLTPGLGVEQFF. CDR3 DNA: TGCGCCAGCAGCTTGACCCCGGGACTAGGAGTAGAGCAGTTCTTC.

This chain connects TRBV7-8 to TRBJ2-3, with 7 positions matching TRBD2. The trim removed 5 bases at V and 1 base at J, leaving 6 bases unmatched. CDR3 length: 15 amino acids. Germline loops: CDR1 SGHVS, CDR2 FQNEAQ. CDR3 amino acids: CASSVGTTRTDTQYF. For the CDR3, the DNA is TGTGCCAGCAGCGTCGGGACTACTCGCACAGATACGCAGTATTTT.

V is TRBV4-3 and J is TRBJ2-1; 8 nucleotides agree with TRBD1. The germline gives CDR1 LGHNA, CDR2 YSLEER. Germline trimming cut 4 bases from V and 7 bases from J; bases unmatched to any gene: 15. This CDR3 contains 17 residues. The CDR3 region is CASSRNTRQGRSNEQFF. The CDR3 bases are TGCGCCAGCAGCCGGAACACGAGACAGGGGAGATCAAATGAGCAGTTCTTC.

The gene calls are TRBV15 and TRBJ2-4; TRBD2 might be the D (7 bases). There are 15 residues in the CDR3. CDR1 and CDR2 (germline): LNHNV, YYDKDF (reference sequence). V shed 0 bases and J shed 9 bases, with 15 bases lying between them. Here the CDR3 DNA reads TGTGCCACCAGCAGAGATGGGAGGGGGGTCCCCATTCAGTACTTC. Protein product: CATSRDGRGVPIQYF.

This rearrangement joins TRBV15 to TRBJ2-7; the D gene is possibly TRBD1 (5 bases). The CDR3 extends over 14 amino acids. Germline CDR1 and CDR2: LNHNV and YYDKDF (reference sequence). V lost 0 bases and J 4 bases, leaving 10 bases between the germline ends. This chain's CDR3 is CATSREAGWYEQYF. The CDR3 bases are TGTGCCACCAGCAGAGAGGCAGGGTGGTACGAGCAGTACTTC.

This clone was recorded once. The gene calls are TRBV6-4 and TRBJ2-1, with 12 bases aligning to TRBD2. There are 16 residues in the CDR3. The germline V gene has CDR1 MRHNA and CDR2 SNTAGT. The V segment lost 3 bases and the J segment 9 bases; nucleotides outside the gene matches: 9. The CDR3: CASSETGTSGSGEQFF. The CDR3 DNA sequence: TGTGCCAGCAGTGAAACCGGGACTAGCGGGTCGGGTGAGCAGTTCTTC.

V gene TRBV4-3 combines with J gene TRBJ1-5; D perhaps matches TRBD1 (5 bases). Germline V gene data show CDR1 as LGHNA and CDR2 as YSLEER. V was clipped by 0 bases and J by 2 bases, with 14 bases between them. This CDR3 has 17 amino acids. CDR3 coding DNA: TGCGCCAGCAGCCAAGATGCGGGACTTGCCGGCAATCAGCCCCAGCATTTT. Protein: CASSQDAGLAGNQPQHF.

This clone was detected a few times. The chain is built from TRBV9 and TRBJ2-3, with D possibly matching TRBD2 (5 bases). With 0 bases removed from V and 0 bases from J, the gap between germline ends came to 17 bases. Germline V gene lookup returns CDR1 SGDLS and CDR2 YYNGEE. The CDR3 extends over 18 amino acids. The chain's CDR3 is CASSVGGFPFTSTDTQYF. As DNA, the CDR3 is TGTGCCAGCAGCGTAGGAGGGTTCCCTTTTACTAGCACAGATACGCAGTATTTT.

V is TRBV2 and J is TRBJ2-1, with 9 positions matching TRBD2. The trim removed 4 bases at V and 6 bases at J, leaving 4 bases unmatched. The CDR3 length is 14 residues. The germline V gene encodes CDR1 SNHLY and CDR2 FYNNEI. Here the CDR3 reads CASSGGRAGNEQFF. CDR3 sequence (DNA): TGTGCCAGCAGTGGCGGGAGGGCAGGCAATGAGCAGTTCTTC.

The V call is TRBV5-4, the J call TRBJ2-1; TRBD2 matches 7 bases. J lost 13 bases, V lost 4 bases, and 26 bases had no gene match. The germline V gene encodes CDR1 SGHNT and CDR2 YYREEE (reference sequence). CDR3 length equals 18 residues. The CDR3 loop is CASSGRGSDDYNDRVQFF. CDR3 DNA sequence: TGTGCCAGCAGCGGGAGGGGTAGCGACGACTACAATGATCGCGTCCAGTTCTTC.

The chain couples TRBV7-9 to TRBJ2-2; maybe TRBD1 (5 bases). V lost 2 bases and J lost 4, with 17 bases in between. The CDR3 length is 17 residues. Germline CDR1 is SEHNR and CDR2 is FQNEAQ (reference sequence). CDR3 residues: CASSLWVGVRGTGELFF. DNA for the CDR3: TGTGCCAGCAGCTTATGGGTAGGGGTAAGAGGCACCGGGGAGCTGTTTTTT.

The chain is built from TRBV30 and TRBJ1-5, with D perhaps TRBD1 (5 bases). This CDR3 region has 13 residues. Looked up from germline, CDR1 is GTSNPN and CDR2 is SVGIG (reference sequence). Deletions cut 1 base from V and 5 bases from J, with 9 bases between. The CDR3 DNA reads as TGTGCCTGGAGTGCCCGGGGGTATCAGCCCCAGCATTTT. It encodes CAWSARGYQPQHF.

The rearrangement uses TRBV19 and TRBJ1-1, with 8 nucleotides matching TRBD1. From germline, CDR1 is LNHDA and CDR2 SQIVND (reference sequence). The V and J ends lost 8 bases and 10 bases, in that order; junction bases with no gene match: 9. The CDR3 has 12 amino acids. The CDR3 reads CASESGGLTAFF. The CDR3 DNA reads TGTGCCAGTGAATCAGGGGGCCTTACAGCTTTCTTT.

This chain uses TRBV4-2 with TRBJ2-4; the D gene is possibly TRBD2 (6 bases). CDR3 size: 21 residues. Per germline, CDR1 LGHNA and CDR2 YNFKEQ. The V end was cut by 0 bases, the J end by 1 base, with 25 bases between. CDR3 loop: CASSQDPLSRDSQGAKNIQYF. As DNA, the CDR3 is TGTGCCAGCAGCCAAGATCCCCTGTCGAGGGACTCGCAAGGGGCCAAAAACATTCAGTACTTC.

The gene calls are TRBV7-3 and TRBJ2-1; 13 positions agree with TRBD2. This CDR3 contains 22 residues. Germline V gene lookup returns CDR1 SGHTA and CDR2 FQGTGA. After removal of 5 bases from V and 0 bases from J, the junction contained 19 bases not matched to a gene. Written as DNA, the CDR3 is TGTGCCAGCAGCCCAAAGGGACTAGCGGGAATCGATACAACCAGCTCCTACAATGAGCAGTTCTTC. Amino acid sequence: CASSPKGLAGIDTTSSYNEQFF.

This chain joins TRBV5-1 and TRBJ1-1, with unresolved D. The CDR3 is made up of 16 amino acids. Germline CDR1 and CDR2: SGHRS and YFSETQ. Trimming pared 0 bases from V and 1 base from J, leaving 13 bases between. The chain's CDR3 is CASSLAGGPSNTEAFF. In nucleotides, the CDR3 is TGCGCCAGCAGCTTGGCCGGAGGTCCCTCGAACACTGAAGCTTTCTTT.

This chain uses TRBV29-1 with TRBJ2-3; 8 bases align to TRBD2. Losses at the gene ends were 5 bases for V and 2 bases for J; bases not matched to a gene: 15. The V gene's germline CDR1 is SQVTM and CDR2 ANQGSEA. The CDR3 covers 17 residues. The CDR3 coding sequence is TGCAGCGTTTTTGGTAGCGGGACCCCGATCAACACAGATACGCAGTATTTT. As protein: CSVFGSGTPINTDTQYF.

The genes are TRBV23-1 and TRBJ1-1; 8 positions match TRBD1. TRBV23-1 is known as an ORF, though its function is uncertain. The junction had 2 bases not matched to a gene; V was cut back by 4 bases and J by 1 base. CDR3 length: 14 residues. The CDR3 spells CASSPGTGNTEAFF. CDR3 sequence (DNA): TGCGCCAGCAGTCCCGGGACAGGGAACACTGAAGCTTTCTTT.

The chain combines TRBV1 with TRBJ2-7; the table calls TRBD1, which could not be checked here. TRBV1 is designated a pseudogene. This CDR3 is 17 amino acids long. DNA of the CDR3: TGCACCAGCAGCCCGAGAGTACCGCTCAAAAGGCAGGACGAGCAGTACTTC. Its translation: CTSSPRVPLKRQDEQYF.

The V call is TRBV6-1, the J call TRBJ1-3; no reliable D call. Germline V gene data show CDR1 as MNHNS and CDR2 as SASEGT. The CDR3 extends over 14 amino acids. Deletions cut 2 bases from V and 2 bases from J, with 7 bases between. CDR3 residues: CASSERGAGNTIYF. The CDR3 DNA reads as TGTGCCAGCAGTGAACGGGGTGCTGGAAACACCATATATTTT.

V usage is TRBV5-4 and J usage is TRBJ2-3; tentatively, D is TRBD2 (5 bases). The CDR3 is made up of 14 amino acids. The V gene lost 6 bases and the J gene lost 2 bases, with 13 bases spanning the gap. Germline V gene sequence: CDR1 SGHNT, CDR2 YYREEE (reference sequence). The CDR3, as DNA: TGTGCCAGCACAAGGACGGGGTTCACAGATACGCAGTATTTT. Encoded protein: CASTRTGFTDTQYF.

The CDR3 loop is CASSINAGGPNEQFF. The DNA for the CDR3 is TGTGCCAGTAGTATTAATGCGGGAGGGCCCAATGAGCAGTTCTTC. This chain connects TRBV19 to TRBJ2-1; 9 positions match TRBD2. The CDR3 contains 15 residues. Germline CDR1 reads LNHDA; CDR2 reads SQIVND (reference sequence). V lost 3 bases and J lost 6; bases outside the gene matches: 6.